The clone carrying this T cell receptor (beta chain) was counted a few times. Clones were sequenced by immunoSEQ multiplex PCR, and TCRdb holds only the in-frame ones, with some missing. This sample has roughly 220,000 clones, with 84% found just once. J gave up 6 bases and V 3 bases, and 14 bases lay outside the gene matches. CDR3 length: 16 amino acids. Germline V CDR1 and CDR2: SGHDT, YYEEEE. These data belong to a study of blood T cell repertoires in COVID-19. The receptor was isolated from a woman between 40 and 50 years old who had recovered from COVID-19. Source material: PBMCs or T cells enriched from blood (not recorded which). This chain joins TRBV5-6 and TRBJ1-2, with TRBD1 matching 7 bases. The CDR3 here is CASSSTIDREEDGYTF. In nucleotides, the CDR3 is TGTGCCAGCAGCTCCACGATCGACAGGGAAGAGGATGGCTACACCTTC.